This is a list of T cell receptor beta chains from one sample in a study of blood T cells in healthy people across ages. TCRdb redid the calling of the 5' RACE reads with MiXCR, one entry per CDR3 protein. The sample contains roughly 800,000 distinct CDR3 sequences, 55% to 70% of which appear only once. Sequenced material: blood. The receptors were sampled from a man aged 25-40 years in good health. Both conserved end residues are part of each CDR3. D genes are given only for firm matches. A row's size may be missing; if present it is once, few, many or a size class.

J: TRBJ1-2
D: -
V: TRBV10-3
size: few
CDR3: CPRAGGGNTF
DNA: TGTCCTCGGGCGGGCGGCGGCAACACCTTC

J: TRBJ1-2
D: -
V: TRBV3-1
size: -
CDR3: CTSSQQGLYGYTF
DNA: TGTACCAGCAGCCAGCAGGGACTTTATGGCTACACCTTC

J: TRBJ2-1
D: TRBD1
V: TRBV29-1
size: -
CDR3: CSVEGDRGNEQFF
DNA: TGCAGCGTTGAAGGGGACAGGGGCAATGAGCAGTTCTTC

J: TRBJ2-1
D: -
V: TRBV12-3/TRBV12-4
size: -
CDR3: CASRATSSWREQFF
DNA: TGTGCCAGCAGAGCGACCTCCAGCTGGCGGGAGCAGTTCTTC

J: TRBJ2-3
D: -
V: TRBV16
size: -
CDR3: CPSSPRPPSTDTQYF
DNA: TGTCCCAGCAGCCCCCGCCCCCCCAGCACAGATACGCAGTATTTT

J: TRBJ2-3
D: TRBD2
V: TRBV7-7
size: -
CDR3: CASSLGEGDTQYF
DNA: TGTGCTAGCAGCTTAGGGGAGGGGGATACGCAGTATTTT

J: TRBJ2-3
D: TRBD2
V: TRBV20-1
size: few
CDR3: CSAREGDFRDYKTDTQYF
DNA: TGCAGTGCTAGAGAAGGAGATTTCCGGGACTATAAAACAGATACGCAGTATTTT

J: TRBJ2-5
D: TRBD2
V: TRBV10-3
size: -
CDR3: CAISESREGNEQYF
DNA: TGTGCCATCAGTGAGTCTAGGGAGGGCAATGAGCAGTACTTC

J: TRBJ2-1
D: -
V: TRBV6-5
size: -
CDR3: CASSPATENKEQFF
DNA: TGTGCCAGCAGCCCGGCGACAGAGAACAAGGAGCAGTTCTTC

J: TRBJ2-5
D: -
V: TRBV5-6
size: once
CDR3: CASTLGGVQETQYF
DNA: TGTGCCAGCACCCTTGGCGGGGTGCAAGAGACCCAGTACTTC

J: TRBJ2-7
D: -
V: TRBV24-1
size: -
CDR3: CATFISGTTNYEQYF
DNA: TGTGCCACCTTTATTAGTGGGACAACTAACTACGAGCAGTACTTC

J: TRBJ2-5
D: TRBD1
V: TRBV5-6
size: -
CDR3: CASGTDRGRGETQYF
DNA: TGTGCCAGCGGCACGGACAGGGGGCGCGGAGAGACCCAGTACTTC

J: TRBJ1-1
D: -
V: TRBV6-6
size: -
CDR3: CASSRHTEAFF
DNA: TGTGCCAGCAGTCGACACACTGAAGCTTTCTTT

J: TRBJ2-1
D: TRBD2
V: TRBV7-9
size: -
CDR3: CASSLDTGRGNEQFF
DNA: TGTGCCAGCAGCTTAGATACCGGGAGGGGCAATGAGCAGTTCTTC

J: TRBJ2-3
D: TRBD1
V: TRBV6-1
size: -
CDR3: CASSNRDRGPDTQYF
DNA: TGTGCCAGCAGTAACCGGGACAGGGGACCCGATACGCAGTATTTT

J: TRBJ1-1
D: -
V: TRBV29-1
size: -
CDR3: CSVEQAMNTEAFF
DNA: TGCAGCGTTGAACAGGCTATGAACACTGAAGCTTTCTTT

J: TRBJ2-7
D: TRBD1
V: TRBV7-2
size: -
CDR3: CASSKTGPKQGYEQYF
DNA: TGTGCCAGCAGCAAGACAGGGCCCAAACAAGGCTACGAGCAGTACTTC

J: TRBJ1-1
D: TRBD1
V: TRBV20-1
size: few
CDR3: CSARADRGGTEAFF
DNA: TGCAGTGCTAGGGCGGACAGGGGAGGCACTGAAGCTTTCTTT

J: TRBJ2-7
D: TRBD1
V: TRBV25-1
size: -
CDR3: CASRGTGLVGEQYF
DNA: TGTGCCAGCAGGGGGACAGGGCTGGTCGGCGAGCAGTACTTC

J: TRBJ1-1
D: -
V: TRBV5-1
size: -
CDR3: CASSLGQTSEAFF
DNA: TGCGCCAGCAGCTTGGGACAGACCAGTGAAGCTTTCTTT

J: TRBJ2-7
D: TRBD2
V: TRBV29-1
size: -
CDR3: CSAIEGLAGADEQYF
DNA: TGCAGCGCCATCGAGGGGCTAGCGGGTGCAGACGAGCAGTACTTC

J: TRBJ2-2
D: -
V: TRBV7-9
size: -
CDR3: CASSPTPAGELFF
DNA: TGTGCCAGCAGCCCTACTCCCGCCGGGGAGCTGTTTTTT

J: TRBJ2-5
D: -
V: TRBV6-1
size: -
CDR3: CASSDTGYETQYF
DNA: TGTGCCAGCAGTGATACTGGTTATGAGACCCAGTACTTC

J: TRBJ2-7
D: -
V: TRBV5-6
size: -
CDR3: CASSLSHSYEQYF
DNA: TGTGCCAGCAGCTTGTCCCACTCCTACGAGCAGTACTTC

J: TRBJ2-7
D: -
V: TRBV5-8
size: once
CDR3: CANSGGGRGNYEQYF
DNA: TGTGCCAACAGCGGTGGGGGGAGAGGCAACTACGAGCAGTACTTC

J: TRBJ2-2
D: -
V: TRBV2
size: -
CDR3: CASSAWTAAELFF
DNA: TGTGCCAGCAGTGCTTGGACCGCGGCGGAGCTGTTTTTT

J: TRBJ2-5
D: TRBD2
V: TRBV7-9
size: -
CDR3: CASSAGTSGEETQYF
DNA: TGTGCCAGCAGCGCCGGGACTAGCGGGGAAGAGACCCAGTACTTC

J: TRBJ2-3
D: -
V: TRBV29-1
size: -
CDR3: CSVEYGLALPDTQYF
DNA: TGCAGCGTTGAATATGGTCTGGCTTTGCCAGATACGCAGTATTTT

J: TRBJ2-1
D: -
V: TRBV5-1
size: few
CDR3: CASSYGPNNEQFF
DNA: TGCGCCAGCAGCTACGGACCGAACAATGAGCAGTTCTTC

J: TRBJ2-1
D: TRBD2
V: TRBV10-3
size: -
CDR3: CAAGPSGQYNEQFF
DNA: TGTGCCGCTGGACCTAGCGGGCAATACAATGAGCAGTTCTTC

J: TRBJ2-5
D: -
V: TRBV18
size: -
CDR3: CASSPALQETQYF
DNA: TGTGCCAGCTCACCTGCTTTGCAAGAGACCCAGTACTTC